This is a list of T cell receptor beta chains from one sample in a study of PD-1 blockade in classical Hodgkin lymphoma. Only in-frame clones appear in the TCRdb table, and some are missing; sequencing was by immunoSEQ multiplex PCR. The sample yields about 100,000 clones, around 88% seen once. The specimen was peripheral blood mononuclear cells (PBMCs), collected before the second cycle of nivolumab. These receptors were collected from a human donor with classical Hodgkin lymphoma. Both conserved end residues are part of each CDR3. D genes are given only for firm matches. Only some rows state a clone size, as once, few, many or a class for expanded clones.

>TRBV19|NA|TRBJ1-1|NA
TGTGCCAGTAGTACATTGCGGAACACTGAAGCTTTCTTT
CASSTLRNTEAFF
>TRBV5-1|NA|TRBJ2-2|NA
TGCGCCAGCAGCATGGTCGCCACCGGGGAGCTGTTTTTT
CASSMVATGELFF
>TRBV21-1|NA|TRBJ1-5|NA
TGTGCCAGCAGCAACCCAGACAGGGGGTTTCTCAATCAGCCCCAGCATTTT
CASSNPDRGFLNQPQHF
>TRBV30|NA|TRBJ1-5|NA
TGTGCCTGGAGTTTAGGGTTCAATCAGCCCCAGCATTTT
CAWSLGFNQPQHF
>TRBV7-7|NA|TRBJ1-1|NA
TGTGCCAGCAGCATTCGACAGAACACTGAAGCTTTCTTT
CASSIRQNTEAFF
>TRBV4-2|TRBD2|TRBJ2-3|NA
TGTGCCAGCAGCCAATGGCGGGGGGGCTCAGATACGCAGTATTTT
CASSQWRGGSDTQYF
>TRBV6-6|NA|TRBJ2-7|NA
TGTGCCAGCAGTTACCGGGGGTTCGAGCAGTACTTC
CASSYRGFEQYF
>TRBV9|NA|TRBJ1-1|NA
TGTGCCAGCAGCGCCCTAGGGGGGGCACGGACTGAAGCTTTCTTT
CASSALGGARTEAFF
>TRBV7-2|NA|TRBJ1-2|few
TGTGCCAGCAGCTTAGCGGGGACAAAGTATGGCTACACCTTC
CASSLAGTKYGYTF
>TRBV7-9|TRBD1|TRBJ1-1|NA
TGTGCCAGCAGCTTGGGACAGGGGGCGAAAGTGGCGGCTTTCTTT
CASSLGQGAKVAAFF
>TRBV14|TRBD2|TRBJ2-2|NA
TGTGCCAGCAGCCAAACCGGAGGTTGGCTAGCGGTGGTAACCGGGGAGCTGTTTTTT
CASSQTGGWLAVVTGELFF
>TRBV5-4|NA|TRBJ2-7|NA
TGTGCCAGCAGCGGAGGCTGGGGCTCCTACGAGCAGTACTTC
CASSGGWGSYEQYF
>TRBV28|NA|TRBJ2-5|NA
TGTGCCAGCAGTTTAAGAGGGGGTCACACACAAGAGACCCAGTACTTC
CASSLRGGHTQETQYF
>TRBV9|NA|TRBJ2-4|NA
TGTGCCAGCAGCGTAGACAGCTTGACCAAAAACATTCAGTACTTC
CASSVDSLTKNIQYF
>TRBV11-2|NA|TRBJ1-1|NA
TGTGCCAGCAGCTTAGCCGTAAGGGTTGGCACTGAAGCTTTCTTT
CASSLAVRVGTEAFF
>TRBV5-3|TRBD2|TRBJ2-1|NA
TGTGCCAGAAGCTTGGTGGTTGGTAGCGGGGTATACAATGAGCAGTTCTTC
CARSLVVGSGVYNEQFF
>TRBV5-1|NA|TRBJ1-1|once
TGCGCCAGCAGCGGGCTGAACACTGAAGCTTTCTTT
CASSGLNTEAFF
>TRBV7-9|TRBD1|TRBJ2-7|few
TGTGCCAGCAGCCCGGGACAGGGGGGGACCGAGCAGTACTTC
CASSPGQGGTEQYF
>TRBV30|NA|TRBJ2-2|NA
TGTGCCTGGAGTGTACAGGGTCCGAACACCGGGGAGCTGTTTTTT
CAWSVQGPNTGELFF
>TRBV30|NA|TRBJ1-4|medium-sized
TGTGCCTGGAGTCGTGGCGTAGTATATGAAAAACTGTTTTTT
CAWSRGVVYEKLFF
>TRBV6-1|NA|TRBJ2-7|once
TGTGCCAGCAGTCGCATACCAGGGGAGCAGTACTTC
CASSRIPGEQYF
>TRBV7-7|TRBD2|TRBJ2-5|NA
TGTGCCAGCAGCCCACTAGCGGGGGCTGGGACCCAGTACTTC
CASSPLAGAGTQYF
>TRBV27|TRBD2|TRBJ2-7|NA
TGTGCCAGCAGTTTTGGCGGGGGTGATACCTACGAGCAGTACTTC
CASSFGGGDTYEQYF
>TRBV7-6|NA|TRBJ1-6|NA
TGTGCCAGCAGCTTAGTCGCCGGGCAGGGAAATTCACCCCTCCACTTT
CASSLVAGQGNSPLHF
>TRBV14|NA|TRBJ2-3|once
TGTGCCAGCAGCCATCTAGTTAGCACAGATACGCAGTATTTT
CASSHLVSTDTQYF
>TRBV6-5|NA|TRBJ2-7|NA
TGTGCCAGCAGTTACTCGACGGTAGCGGCCTACGAGCAGTACTTC
CASSYSTVAAYEQYF
>TRBV6-6|NA|TRBJ1-5|NA
TGTGCCAGCAGCGGACAGCGCAATCAGCCCCAGCATTTT
CASSGQRNQPQHF
>TRBV28|NA|TRBJ1-2|NA
TGTGCCAGCAGCCCCCCTCTGGTTTATGGCTACACCTTC
CASSPPLVYGYTF
>TRBV29-1|NA|TRBJ2-5|NA
TGCAGCGTTGAAAGGGTAGGGGAAGAGACCCAGTACTTC
CSVERVGEETQYF
>TRBV9|TRBD1|TRBJ1-1|NA
TGTGCCAGCAGCGCTTCCTCCACATCCCAGGGGGTTAACACTGAAGCTTTCTTT
CASSASSTSQGVNTEAFF
>TRBV10-2|TRBD1|TRBJ2-3|NA
TGCGCCAGCCAAACAGGGGCTCGCGTAGATACGCAGTATTTT
CASQTGARVDTQYF
>TRBV5-6|NA|TRBJ2-7|once
TGTGCCAGCAGCTTGGCTCTCAGCTCCTACGAGCAGTACTTC
CASSLALSSYEQYF
>TRBV5-4|NA|TRBJ1-5|few
TGTGCCAGCAGCCTGGGGGCGACGAATAGCAATCAGCCCCAGCATTTT
CASSLGATNSNQPQHF
>TRBV9|NA|TRBJ2-1|NA
TGTGCCAGCAGCCCCCATCGTCCGGGACAACTTAGCTCCTACAATGAGCAGTTCTTC
CASSPHRPGQLSSYNEQFF
>TRBV7-2|NA|TRBJ2-5|NA
TGTGCCAGCAAGAGGGGGGCAGAGACCCAGTACTTC
CASKRGAETQYF
>TRBV4-2|TRBD1|TRBJ2-1|NA
TGTGCCAGCAGCCTCCTGGACAGGCCCCACAATGAGCAGTTCTTC
CASSLLDRPHNEQFF
>TRBV7-2|NA|TRBJ2-7|NA
TGTGCCAGCAGCTTAGGGGCACACTCCTACGAGCAGTACTTC
CASSLGAHSYEQYF
>TRBV4-3|NA|TRBJ2-7|NA
TGCGCCAGCAGCCCCCTAGTTGGGGGGTTCGAGCAGTACTTC
CASSPLVGGFEQYF
>TRBV28|NA|TRBJ1-6|NA
TGTGCCAGCAGTTCACGGGAATATAATTCACCCCTCCACTTT
CASSSREYNSPLHF
>TRBV19|NA|TRBJ2-7|NA
TGTGCCAGTAACCCGCCGGCCCAGGAGCACTACGAGCAGTACTTC
CASNPPAQEHYEQYF
>TRBV7-3|TRBD2|TRBJ2-3|NA
TGTGCCAGCAGCCCGGTTCTAGCGGGGGCCGGAGCGCCGAAATATTTT
CASSPVLAGAGAPKYF
>TRBV7-9|TRBD1|TRBJ2-7|NA
TGTGCCAGCAGCTTACTGACCGGGACAGGGACCTACGAGCAGTACTTC
CASSLLTGTGTYEQYF
>TRBV5-6|NA|TRBJ2-7|NA
TGTGCCAGCAGCTTGTGGGTAACATCCCCCTACGAGCAGTACTTC
CASSLWVTSPYEQYF
>TRBV11-3|NA|TRBJ2-5|NA
TGTGCCAGCAGCTTAGGGACAGCAGAGACCCAGTACTTC
CASSLGTAETQYF
>TRBV12-5|NA|TRBJ2-2|NA
TGTGCTAGTGGTTTGCTTTCCGGGACGGTGAACACCGGGGAGCTGTTTTTT
CASGLLSGTVNTGELFF
>TRBV2|NA|TRBJ2-7|NA
TGTGCCAGCAACCTACAGGGACGCATCTACGAGCAGTACTTC
CASNLQGRIYEQYF
>TRBV28|TRBD1|TRBJ2-7|NA
TGTGCCAGCCGTACTGGACAGGGTTCCTACGAGCAGTACTTC
CASRTGQGSYEQYF
>TRBV7-7|TRBD2|TRBJ2-1|NA
TGTGCCAGCAGCTCCCTCGGCCGGGGGGAAACGGATGAGCAGTTCTTC
CASSSLGRGETDEQFF
>TRBV6-4|NA|TRBJ1-1|NA
TGTGCCAGCAGTGAGGGGCCAGCCTACAGGCTAGGGGACCGCACTGAAGCTTTCTTT
CASSEGPAYRLGDRTEAFF
>TRBV7-7|NA|TRBJ2-3|NA
TGTGCCCCATTGAAGGGGACCACAGATACGCAGTATTTT
CAPLKGTTDTQYF
>TRBV11-2|NA|TRBJ2-3|NA
TGTGCCAGCAGCCCGGGGGGCCTTACAGATACGCAGTATTTT
CASSPGGLTDTQYF
>TRBV14|NA|TRBJ2-2|NA
TGTGCCAGCAGCACAAGCGGATGGGGCGGGGAGCTGTTTTTT
CASSTSGWGGELFF
>TRBV5-6|NA|TRBJ2-5|NA
TGTGCCAGCAGCCACGGCACGGGGGACCACCAAGAGACCCAGTACTTC
CASSHGTGDHQETQYF
>TRBV28|TRBD1|TRBJ1-1|NA
TGTGCCAGCAGTTTTGGGGACAGGGAGGACACTGAAGCTTTCTTT
CASSFGDREDTEAFF
>TRBV19|NA|TRBJ2-4|NA
TGTGCCAGTAGATTAACAGGGCGTTGGAACATTCAGTACTTC
CASRLTGRWNIQYF
>TRBV2|NA|TRBJ2-1|NA
TGTGCCAGCAGTGAAGCGGGAATCGACAATGAGCAGTTCTTC
CASSEAGIDNEQFF
>TRBV28|NA|TRBJ1-4|NA
TGTGCCAGCGCCAAGGGGGCTAATGAAAAACTGTTTTTT
CASAKGANEKLFF